The T cell receptor (beta chain) under discussion was sequenced for a study of blood T cell repertoires in COVID-19. V dropped 4 bases and J dropped 10; count of bases not matched to a gene: 14. Germline lookup yields CDR1 SGHTS and CDR2 YDEGEE. This CDR3 comprises 15 residues. Profiling relied on immunoSEQ multiplex PCR, and the TCRdb table lists in-frame clones only, not all of them. Altogether approximately 98,000 clones are present, about four fifths being singletons, with the ten largest covering 4% to 4.5%. V gene TRBV5-8 combines with J gene TRBJ2-1; TRBD2 matches at 7 bases. The sequenced sample was peripheral blood. This TCR came from a woman aged 70-85 years with acute or convalescent COVID-19. CDR3 in amino acids: CASSPGTMTQEEQFF. The CDR3 DNA sequence: TGTGCCAGCAGCCCCGGGACTATGACTCAGGAGGAGCAGTTCTTC.